Each of the 2 T cell receptor beta chains below was sequenced from the same sample in a study of response to subunit inactivated influenza vaccine. A single record per CDR3 protein comes from TCRdb applying MiXCR to the RT-PCR reads. The data show 450,000 to 600,000 distinct CDR3 sequences, approximately 7.1% seen once. The source was PBMCs from blood, collected less than 25 months after vaccination. The receptors shown here come from a man between 50 and 75 years old who received an inactivated influenza vaccine.

The J gene is TRBJ2-1, the V gene TRBV2; 9 bases match TRBD2. J gave up 3 bases and V 5 bases, and 8 bases lay outside the gene matches. Germline-derived CDR1 and CDR2 are SNHLY and FYNNEI. The CDR3 is made up of 16 amino acids. CDR3 amino acids: CASSTYLAGNYNEQFF. DNA for the CDR3: TGTGCCAGCAGTACATACCTAGCGGGGAACTACAATGAGCAGTTCTTC. Using reference TRBV2 and TRBJ2-1 for the parts outside the CDR3, the full variable domain is EPEVTQTPSHQVTQMGQEVILRCVPISNHLYFYWYRQILGQKVEFLVSFYNNEISEKSEIFDDQFSVERPDGSNFTLKIRSTKLEDSAMYFCASSTYLAGNYNEQFFGPGTRLTVL.

With respect to this clonotype: This sequence may be a read error, since a much larger clone differs from it by one base. V usage is TRBV7-8 and J usage is TRBJ2-5; D unresolved. CDR3 size: 12 residues. CDR1 SGHVS and CDR2 FQNEAQ come from the germline V gene. The CDR3 protein is CPSSYLGETQYF. The CDR3 DNA follows: TGTCCCAGCAGCTATCTGGGGGAGACCCAGTACTTC.